This T cell receptor beta chain was captured in a study of CXCR3-negative and CXCR3-positive naive CD8 T cells. Findings and limits, study-wide: Higher TRB CDR3 hydrophobicity marked CXCR3-positive naive cells relative to CXCR3-negative naive cells.

CDR3 size: 14 residues. Each TRB cDNA library was prepared by 5' RACE (with UMI labels). TCRdb re-called the 5' RACE reads and shows each CDR3 protein once, DNA omitted. Found here are over 100,000 distinct CDR3 sequences; the top ten clones hold about 0.34%. As regards this clonotype: What it binds is unknown.

A CD45RO-CCR7+CD27+CD95- phenotype identified naive CD8+ T cells. The clonotype was recovered from a human donor in good health. Some clones in this sample may be carry-over from other donors' samples. Sequenced material: naive CXCR3+ CD8+ T cells from blood. As to subset: CD45RO-CCR7+CD27+CD95- naive CD8+ T cells expressing CXCR3 (TNR3+). This rearrangement joins TRBV12-3 or TRBV12-4 to TRBJ2-1; TCRdb's D call of TRBD2 is untestable without DNA. The CDR3 is CASSPVSPSNEQFF.